This T cell receptor (beta chain) was observed in a study of T cells expressing NK-cell markers. Germline loops: CDR1 GTSNPN, CDR2 SVGIG (reference sequence). There are 13 residues in the CDR3. Using the 5' RACE reads, TCRdb records one entry per CDR3 protein without DNA. This sample carries hundreds of thousands of distinct CDR3 sequences, with roughly 8% going to the ten biggest clones. The sequenced sample consisted of blood T cells: a sorted CD56 or NKG2C T cell subset, CD4+ or CD8+ T cells, or bulk PBMC T cells (not recorded which). This rearrangement joins TRBV30 to TRBJ1-1. This clonotype was obtained from a woman aged 18 to 75 in good health. CDR3 loop: CAWSVAGNTEAFF.